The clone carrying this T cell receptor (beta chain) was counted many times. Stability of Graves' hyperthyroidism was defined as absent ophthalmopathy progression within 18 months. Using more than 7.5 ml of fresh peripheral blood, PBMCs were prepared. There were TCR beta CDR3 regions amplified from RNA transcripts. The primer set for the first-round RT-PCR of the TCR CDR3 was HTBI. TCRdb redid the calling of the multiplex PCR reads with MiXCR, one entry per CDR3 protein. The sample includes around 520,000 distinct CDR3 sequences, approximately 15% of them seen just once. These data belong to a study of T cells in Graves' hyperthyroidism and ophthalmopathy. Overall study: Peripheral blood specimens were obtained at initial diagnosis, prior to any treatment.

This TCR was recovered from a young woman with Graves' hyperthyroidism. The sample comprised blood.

CDR3 in amino acids: CASSHSRNTGELFF. The CDR3 region has the DNA TGTGCCAGCAGTCATAGCAGGAACACCGGGGAGCTGTTTTTT. This chain uses TRBV27 with TRBJ2-2; D gene unclear. V lost 5 bases and J 1 base, leaving 8 bases between the germline ends. Germline CDR1 is MNHEY and CDR2 is SMNVEV (reference sequence). The CDR3 totals 14 residues.